This TCR beta chain comes out of a study of T cell responses to AZD1222 COVID-19 vaccine. Findings and limits, study-wide: At baseline, seropositivity was found in only six or seven AZD1222 recipients. Females outnumbered males among donors, who were mostly white British; clonal diversity was possibly underestimated.

Germline assignment: CDR1 KGHSH and CDR2 LQKENI. The CDR3 length is 15 residues. The V gene end was trimmed by 4 bases and the J gene end by 4 bases; junction bases not matched to a gene: 8. On this clone itself: The antigen remains undetermined.

Only in-frame clones appear in the TCRdb table, and some are missing; sequencing was by immunoSEQ multiplex PCR. The sample consists of some 190,000 clones, roughly 92% of them appearing once. Sequences were derived from peripheral blood, sampled on day 0 of AZD1222 vaccination. This sequence was found in an adult in good health. The V call is TRBV18, the J call TRBJ2-7; TRBD1 matches at 9 bases. The CDR3 spells CASSQGTGGGYEQYF. The DNA for the CDR3 is TGTGCCAGCTCACAGGGAACAGGGGGCGGTTACGAGCAGTACTTC. Full variable domain (rest looked up from reference TRBV18 and TRBJ2-7): NAGVMQNPRHLVRRRGQEARLRCSPMKGHSHVYWYRQLPEEGLKFMVYLQKENIIDESGMPKERFSAEFPKEGPSILRIQQVVRGDSAAYFCASSQGTGGGYEQYFGPGTRLTVT.